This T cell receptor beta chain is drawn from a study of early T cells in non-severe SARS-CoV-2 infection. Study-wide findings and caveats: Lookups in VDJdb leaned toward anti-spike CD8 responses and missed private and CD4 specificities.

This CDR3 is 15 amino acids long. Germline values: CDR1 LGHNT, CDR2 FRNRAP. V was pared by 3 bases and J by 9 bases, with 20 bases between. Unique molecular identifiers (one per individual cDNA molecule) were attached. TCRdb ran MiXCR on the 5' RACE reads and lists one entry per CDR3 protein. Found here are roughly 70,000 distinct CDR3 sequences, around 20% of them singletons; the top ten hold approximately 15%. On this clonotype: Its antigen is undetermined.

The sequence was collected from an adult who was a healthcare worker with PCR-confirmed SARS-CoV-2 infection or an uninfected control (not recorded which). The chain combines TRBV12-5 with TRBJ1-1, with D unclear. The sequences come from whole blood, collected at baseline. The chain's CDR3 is CASGLILGTPAKAFF. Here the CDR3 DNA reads TGTGCTAGTGGTTTAATCCTAGGAACCCCGGCAAAAGCTTTCTTT.